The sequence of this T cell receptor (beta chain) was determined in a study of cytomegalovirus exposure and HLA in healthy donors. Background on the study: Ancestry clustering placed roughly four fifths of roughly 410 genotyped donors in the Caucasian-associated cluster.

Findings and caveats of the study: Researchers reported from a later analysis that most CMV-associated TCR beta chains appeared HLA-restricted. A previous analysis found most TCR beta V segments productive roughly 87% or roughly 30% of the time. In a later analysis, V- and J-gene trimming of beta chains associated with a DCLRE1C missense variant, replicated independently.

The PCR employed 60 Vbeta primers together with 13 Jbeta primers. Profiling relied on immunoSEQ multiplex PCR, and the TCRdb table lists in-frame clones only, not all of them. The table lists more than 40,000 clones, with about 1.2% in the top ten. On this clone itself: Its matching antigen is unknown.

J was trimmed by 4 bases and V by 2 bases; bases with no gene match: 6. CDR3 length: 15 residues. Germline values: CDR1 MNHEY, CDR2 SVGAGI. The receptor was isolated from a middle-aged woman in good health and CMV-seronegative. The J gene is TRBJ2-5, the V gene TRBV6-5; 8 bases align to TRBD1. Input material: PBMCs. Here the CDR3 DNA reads TGTGCCAGCAGTTACATTAACAGGGGGATAGAGACCCAGTACTTC. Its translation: CASSYINRGIETQYF.